This T cell receptor beta chain was captured by sequencing in a study of OX40 agonist ivuxolimab in advanced cancers. Study-level points and caveats: Both blood CD4+ and CD8+ T cells showed clonal growth by week 6 at 0.1 to 3.0 mg/kg. The study found among the lowest clonal expansion in partial responders at 0.1-3.0 mg/kg. Specificity for antigen went undetermined in the expanded peripheral T cells.

As regards this clone: The antigen remains undetermined.

V lost 1 base, J lost 7 bases, and 4 bases stayed unmatched. The CDR3 length is 16 residues. Germline CDR1 reads LNHDA; CDR2 reads SQIVND (reference sequence). Sequencing was performed with immunoSEQ multiplex PCR; in TCRdb, only in-frame clones are kept and a portion is missing. This sample carries 35,000 to 40,000 clones, over 80% of them seen once, and the ten largest clones take roughly 9%. The sequencing used CD4+ or CD8+ T cells sorted from blood, collected in a trial of the OX40 agonist ivuxolimab. V and J are TRBV19 and TRBJ2-1, with 13 bases aligning to TRBD2. The TCR sequence derives from an adult with an advanced solid tumor such as melanoma, head and neck, liver or kidney cancer. For the CDR3, the DNA is TGTGCCAGTAGTATAGGAGGACTAGCGGGAGAAAATGAGCAGTTCTTC. It codes for CASSIGGLAGENEQFF.